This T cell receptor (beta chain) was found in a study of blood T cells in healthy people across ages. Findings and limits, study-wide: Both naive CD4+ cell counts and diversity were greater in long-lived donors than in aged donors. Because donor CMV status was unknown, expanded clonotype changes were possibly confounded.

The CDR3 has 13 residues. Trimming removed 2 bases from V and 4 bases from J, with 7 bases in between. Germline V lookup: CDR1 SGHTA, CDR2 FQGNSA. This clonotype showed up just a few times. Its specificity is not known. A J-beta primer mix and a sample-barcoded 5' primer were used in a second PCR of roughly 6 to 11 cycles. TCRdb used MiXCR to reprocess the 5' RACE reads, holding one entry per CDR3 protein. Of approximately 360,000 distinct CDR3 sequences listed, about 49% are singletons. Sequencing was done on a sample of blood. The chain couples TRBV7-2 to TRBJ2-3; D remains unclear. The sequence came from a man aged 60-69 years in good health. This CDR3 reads CASSLLYADTQYF. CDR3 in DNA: TGTGCCAGCAGCTTACTGTACGCAGATACGCAGTATTTT.